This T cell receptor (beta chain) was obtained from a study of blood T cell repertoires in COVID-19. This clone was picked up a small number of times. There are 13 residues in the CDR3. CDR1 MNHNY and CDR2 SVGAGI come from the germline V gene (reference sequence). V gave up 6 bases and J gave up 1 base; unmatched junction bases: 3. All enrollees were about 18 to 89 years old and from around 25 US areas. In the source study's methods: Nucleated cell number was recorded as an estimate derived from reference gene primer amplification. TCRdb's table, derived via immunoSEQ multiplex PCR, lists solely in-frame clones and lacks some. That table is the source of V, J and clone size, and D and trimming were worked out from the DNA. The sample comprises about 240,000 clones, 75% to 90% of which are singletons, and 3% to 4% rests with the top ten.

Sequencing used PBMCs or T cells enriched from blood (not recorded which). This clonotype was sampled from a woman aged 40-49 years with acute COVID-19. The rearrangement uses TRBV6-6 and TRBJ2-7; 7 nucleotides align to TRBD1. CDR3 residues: CASRRQGSYEQYF. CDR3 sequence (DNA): TGTGCCAGCAGACGACAGGGTTCCTACGAGCAGTACTTC.